Listed here are 11 T cell receptor beta chains from one sample, sequenced in a study of cytomegalovirus exposure and HLA in healthy donors (dated 2017 in TCRdb). To prepare the library, the immunoSEQ multiplex PCR assay was applied. A mixture of 60 forward primers for TCR Vbeta segments and 13 reverse primers for TCR Jbeta segments was used in the multiplex PCR. TCRdb carries this immuneACCESS record with in-frame sequences only. Its versions omit some clonotypes, under half of them owing to an unresolved V gene in the studies checked, with the rest unexplained. The sample has approximately 100,000 clones on record, about 76% of them singletons. The ten most abundant clones make up about 8.4% of the sample. Material: PBMCs. The origin of the receptors is a middle-aged man in good health and CMV-seronegative.

The chain couples TRBV19 to TRBJ1-5, with 8 bases lining up with TRBD1. The ends lost 5 bases at V and 3 bases at J; junction bases unmatched: 6. Per the germline V gene, CDR1 is LNHDA and CDR2 is SQIVND (reference sequence). There are 15 residues in the CDR3. CDR3 residues: CASSQQGGANQPQHF. CDR3 nucleotides: TGTGCCAGTAGTCAACAGGGGGGTGCCAATCAGCCCCAGCATTTT.

V usage is TRBV15 and J usage is TRBJ1-1, with 8 bases identical to TRBD1. The CDR3 totals 14 residues. Trimming cost V 3 bases and J 0 bases; bases outside gene matches: 0. Germline V gene data show CDR1 as LNHNV and CDR2 as YYDKDF (reference sequence). This CDR3 reads CATSRDRVNTEAFF. The CDR3 DNA reads as TGTGCCACCAGCAGGGACAGGGTGAACACTGAAGCTTTCTTT.

This clone was found a few times. The chain uses TRBV12-5 and TRBJ1-1; D may be TRBD1 (6 bases). V was clipped by 2 bases and J by 5 bases, with 21 bases between them. The CDR3 sequence is 17 residues long. CDR1 and CDR2 (germline): LGHNT, FRNRAP. CDR3 amino acids: CASGLSPGDLPDTEAFF. In nucleotides, the CDR3 is TGTGCTAGTGGTTTGAGCCCAGGGGACCTCCCGGATACTGAAGCTTTCTTT.

The rearrangement joins TRBV7-9 to TRBJ1-1; D is undetermined. This CDR3 has 12 residues. Germline V gene sequence: CDR1 SEHNR, CDR2 FQNEAQ (reference sequence). V was cut by 6 bases and J by 8 bases, with 13 bases left in between. CDR3 region: CASRRGVSEAFF. CDR3 bases: TGTGCCAGCAGGCGTGGAGTTTCGGAAGCTTTCTTT.

CDR3 DNA: TGTGCCATCAGTGAGTCGGGACAGGCCTACGAGCAGTACTTC. Translating it yields CAISESGQAYEQYF. V gene TRBV10-3 combines with J gene TRBJ2-7, with 8 bases matching TRBD1. Germline values: CDR1 ENHRY, CDR2 SYGVKD. This CDR3 is 14 amino acids long. The J segment lost 2 bases and the V segment lost 0 bases, leaving 0 bases of the junction unmatched.

The chain couples TRBV6-1 to TRBJ2-5; D perhaps matches TRBD1 (6 bases). The J call may be incorrect, as the DNA end agrees better with TRBJ2-7. Per germline, CDR1 MNHNS and CDR2 SASEGT. The CDR3 extends over 14 amino acids. The CDR3 is CATLTGRMIYEQYF. The CDR3 nucleotides read TGTGCCACCCTCACAGGGAGAATGATCTACGAGCAGTACTTC.

The CDR3 coding sequence is TGTGCCAGTACGGGACAGCCGAACACTGAAGCTTTCTTT. The encoded protein is CASTGQPNTEAFF. V gene TRBV19 combines with J gene TRBJ1-1; 7 nucleotides line up with TRBD1. Germline CDR1 reads LNHDA; CDR2 reads SQIVND (reference sequence). CDR3 size: 13 residues. V lost 7 bases to trimming and J lost 1 base; unmatched junction nucleotides: 3.

The chain uses TRBV6-1 and TRBJ1-1; D is possibly TRBD1 (6 bases). This CDR3 has 13 amino acids. Trimming shortened V by 7 bases and J by 2 bases, and 11 bases separated the two germline ends. CDR1 and CDR2 (germline): MNHNS, SASEGT. The CDR3 is CASTQGINTEAFF. CDR3 nucleotides: TGTGCCAGCACGCAGGGGATAAACACTGAAGCTTTCTTT.

The J gene is TRBJ1-5, the V gene TRBV7-9; D unclear. The CDR3 sequence is 13 residues long. Between the trimmed V and J ends, which lost 1 base and 6 bases, there was a span of 7 bases. Germline assignment: CDR1 SEHNR and CDR2 FQNEAQ (reference sequence). For the CDR3, the DNA is TGTGCCAGCAGCTTAGATGGGAGTCAGCCCCAGCATTTT. The encoded protein is CASSLDGSQPQHF.

The rearrangement links TRBV4-1 to TRBJ1-2; 8 nucleotides line up with TRBD1. V trimming: 1 base; J trimming: 4 bases; junction bases outside the gene matches: 11. CDR3 length: 17 amino acids. The V gene's germline CDR1 is MGHRA and CDR2 YSYEKL. The CDR3 DNA reads TGCGCCAGCAGCCAAGTCCTAGCCAGGGGGCCTAGCTATGGCTACACCTTC. This translates into CASSQVLARGPSYGYTF.

The rearrangement links TRBV6-5 to TRBJ2-3; perhaps TRBD1 as D (6 bases). Trimming took off 2 bases at V and 2 bases at J, with 8 bases between the two ends. CDR3 length: 14 residues. Looked up from germline, CDR1 is MNHEY and CDR2 is SVGAGI. The CDR3 DNA reads as TGTGCCAGCAGTTACAACAGGGCCACAGATACGCAGTATTTT. Amino acids: CASSYNRATDTQYF.